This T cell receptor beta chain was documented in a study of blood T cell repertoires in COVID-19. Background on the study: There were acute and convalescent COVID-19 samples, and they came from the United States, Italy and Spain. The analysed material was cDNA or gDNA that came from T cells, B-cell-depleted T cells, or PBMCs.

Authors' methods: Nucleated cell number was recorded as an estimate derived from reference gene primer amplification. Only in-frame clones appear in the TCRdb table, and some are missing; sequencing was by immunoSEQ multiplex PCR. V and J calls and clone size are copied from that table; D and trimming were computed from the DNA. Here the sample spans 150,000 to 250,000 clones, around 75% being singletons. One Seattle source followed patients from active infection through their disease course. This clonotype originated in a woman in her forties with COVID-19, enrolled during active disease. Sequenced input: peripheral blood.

This CDR3 is CASSPGLPGDTQYF. The CDR3, as DNA: TGTGCCAGCAGTCCGGGACTCCCCGGAGATACGCAGTATTTT. The chain links TRBV6-4 to TRBJ2-3; D possibly corresponds to TRBD2 (6 bases). This CDR3 contains 14 residues. V was clipped by 5 bases and J by 5 bases, with 14 bases between them. Germline assignment: CDR1 MRHNA and CDR2 SNTAGT.